What follows are 16 T cell receptor beta chains derived from one specimen sequenced in a study of cytomegalovirus exposure and HLA in healthy donors. Primers included in the PCR were 60 Vbeta and 13 Jbeta primers. TCRdb keeps only in-frame clones here, not all; method: immunoSEQ multiplex PCR. In the table there are roughly 200,000 clones, 70% to 90% of which are singletons. What was sequenced was PBMCs. These receptors were collected from a woman aged 30 to 39 in good health and CMV-seronegative.

The V and J genes are TRBV5-1 and TRBJ2-1, with TRBD2 identical over 11 bases. Germline V lookup: CDR1 SGHRS, CDR2 YFSETQ. The CDR3 contains 15 residues. The trim removed 2 bases at V and 4 bases at J, leaving 2 bases unmatched. The CDR3 coding sequence is TGCGCCAGCAGCTTTAGCGGGGGGGGATACAATGAGCAGTTCTTC. Translation: CASSFSGGGYNEQFF.

The chain uses TRBV6-5 and TRBJ2-5; 8 bases line up with TRBD2. Per germline, CDR1 MNHEY and CDR2 SVGAGI. The CDR3 consists of 16 residues. The junction had 9 bases not matched to a gene; V was cut back by 2 bases and J by 4 bases. CDR3 loop: CASSYGLNSGAETQYF. CDR3 sequence (DNA): TGTGCCAGCAGTTACGGCCTTAATAGCGGGGCAGAGACCCAGTACTTC.

The chain joins TRBV7-9 to TRBJ2-5; D remains ambiguous. The germline gives CDR1 SEHNR, CDR2 FQNEAQ (reference sequence). Trimming shortened V by 7 bases and J by 5 bases, and 17 bases separated the two germline ends. The CDR3 covers 14 residues. CDR3 loop: CASTPVLSGETQYF. Written as DNA, the CDR3 is TGTGCCAGCACCCCTGTGCTGTCCGGGGAGACCCAGTACTTC.

The chain recombines TRBV30 with TRBJ2-6; D ambiguous. The CDR3 is 13 amino acids. Trimming removed 3 bases at V and 2 bases at J, with 5 bases between. Per the germline V gene, CDR1 is GTSNPN and CDR2 is SVGIG (reference sequence). This CDR3 is CAWRQTGANVLTF. The CDR3 DNA reads as TGTGCCTGGAGACAGACTGGGGCCAACGTCCTGACTTTC.

In the case of this clone: This specimen includes other DNA sequences encoding the same CDR3. The chain joins TRBV9 to TRBJ2-3, with 11 bases fitting TRBD2. This CDR3 is 15 amino acids long. V lost 0 bases, J lost 6 bases, and 3 bases stayed unmatched. Germline loops: CDR1 SGDLS, CDR2 YYNGEE. For the CDR3, the DNA is TGTGCCAGCAGCGTAGAAGCTAGCGGGAGGGATACGCAGTATTTT. This sequence encodes CASSVEASGRDTQYF.

V is TRBV12-1 and J is TRBJ2-2; no DNA check was done on the table's D call, TRBD2. TRBV12-1 is assigned pseudogene status. This CDR3 is built from 16 residues. CDR3 region: CASSFRLAGDTGELFF. CDR3 DNA: TGTGCCAGCAGCTTTAGACTAGCGGGGGACACCGGGGAGCTGTTTTTT.

V and J are TRBV6-1 and TRBJ2-7, with 9 bases matching TRBD1. CDR3 length equals 13 residues. Germline loops: CDR1 MNHNS, CDR2 SASEGT. The trim removed 7 bases at V and 9 bases at J, leaving 10 bases unmatched. CDR3 in amino acids: CASTPGQGPWQYF. The DNA of the CDR3 is TGTGCCAGCACCCCGGGACAGGGTCCCTGGCAGTACTTC.

The chain carries TRBV9 and TRBJ2-2; 7 bases match TRBD2. CDR3 size: 15 residues. V was clipped by 4 bases and J by 3 bases; unmatched bases: 6. CDR1 is SGDLS, CDR2 YYNGEE, per germline. The CDR3 DNA sequence: TGTGCCAGCAGCCGACGTGGGGGGGACACCGGGGAGCTGTTTTTT. This sequence encodes CASSRRGGDTGELFF. Looking up the rest from reference TRBV9 and TRBJ2-2 gives the full variable domain: DSGVTQTPKHLITATGQRVTLRCSPRSGDLSVYWYQQSLDQGLQFLIQYYNGEERAKGNILERFSAQQFPDLHSELNLSSLELGDSALYFCASSRRGGDTGELFFGEGSRLTVL.

V is TRBV7-9 and J is TRBJ2-5; the D gene is possibly TRBD1 (6 bases). Germline CDR1 reads SEHNR; CDR2 reads FQNEAQ (reference sequence). The CDR3 has 17 amino acids. Trimming pared 5 bases from V and 2 bases from J, leaving 21 bases between. CDR3 in DNA: TGTGCCAGCAGCGCACGGTATAAGGGGGAAGGACAAGAGACCCAGTACTTC. It translates to CASSARYKGEGQETQYF. The full variable domain, its missing parts supplied by reference TRBV7-9 and TRBJ2-5, is DTGVSQNPRHKITKRGQNVTFRCDPISEHNRLYWYRQTLGQGPEFLTYFQNEAQLEKSRLLSDRFSAERPKGSFSTLEIQRTEQGDSAMYLCASSARYKGEGQETQYFGPGTRLLVL.

Comment on this clone: The same CDR3 is also encoded by other DNA sequences in this sample. For the CDR3, the DNA is TGTGCCAGCAGTTTCAGCTCCTACGAGCAGTACTTC. It yields the protein CASSFSSYEQYF. This sequence joins TRBV2 and TRBJ2-7, with D uncertain. This CDR3 has 12 amino acids. Germline CDR1 reads SNHLY; CDR2 reads FYNNEI. The V gene lost 5 bases and the J gene lost 0 bases, with 5 bases spanning the gap.

This clone has only one observation. V is TRBV10-3 and J is TRBJ2-7, with D maybe TRBD1 (6 bases). The germline gives CDR1 ENHRY, CDR2 SYGVKD. V was cut by 8 bases and J by 2 bases, with 16 bases left in between. The CDR3 is 14 residues long. The CDR3 spells CAIAGVAKTYEQYF. The CDR3 coding sequence is TGTGCCATCGCAGGGGTCGCGAAAACCTACGAGCAGTACTTC.

The sample holds one count of this clone. This chain's CDR3 is CASSLAGGVAGQETQYF. DNA for the CDR3: TGTGCCAGCAGCTTAGCAGGGGGGGTAGCGGGGCAAGAGACCCAGTACTTC. The rearrangement links TRBV7-9 to TRBJ2-5, with 8 nucleotides matching TRBD2. V lost 0 bases to trimming and J lost 2 bases; unmatched junction nucleotides: 8. CDR1 and CDR2 (germline): SEHNR, FQNEAQ (reference sequence). The CDR3 has 17 residues.

The CDR3 sequence: CASMLGGANQPQHF. The CDR3 region has the DNA TGTGCCAGCATGTTGGGAGGAGCAAATCAGCCCCAGCATTTT. The chain couples TRBV2 to TRBJ1-5; D is undetermined. CDR3 length: 14 amino acids. Germline CDR1 SNHLY, CDR2 FYNNEI. The germline V and J ends were trimmed by 7 bases and 4 bases, with 14 bases remaining between them.

DNA for the CDR3: TGTGCCACCAGTTTAAGGACAGGGGAGAAGAATGAGCAGTTCTTC. Amino acid sequence: CATSLRTGEKNEQFF. The chain uses TRBV15 and TRBJ2-1; 9 bases match TRBD1. Germline V gene data show CDR1 as LNHNV and CDR2 as YYDKDF (reference sequence). With 6 bases clipped from V and 7 bases from J, the junction kept 10 bases outside the gene matches. The CDR3 runs to 15 residues.

V usage is TRBV4-1 and J usage is TRBJ1-1; D not certain. Germline V CDR1 and CDR2: MGHRA, YSYEKL. V lost 3 bases and J lost 8, with 13 bases in between. The CDR3 has 13 amino acids. The CDR3 region is CASSQLGRREAFF. CDR3 DNA sequence: TGCGCCAGCAGCCAGCTGGGCCGCCGGGAAGCTTTCTTT.

The J gene is TRBJ2-1, the V gene TRBV6-5; unclear D gene. This CDR3 has 13 amino acids. CDR1 MNHEY and CDR2 SVGAGI come from the germline V gene. Trimming cost V 5 bases and J 5 bases, with 10 bases left between them. The CDR3 here is CASSTPGHNEQFF. CDR3 in DNA: TGTGCCAGCAGTACACCTGGGCACAATGAGCAGTTCTTC.